This entry describes one TCR beta chain. Germline assignment: CDR1 MDHEN and CDR2 SYDVKM. V was cut by 5 bases and J by 1 base, with 23 bases left in between. The CDR3 is 18 amino acids. Measured with immunoSEQ multiplex PCR; TCRdb has only the in-frame clones, and not every one. Of 100,000 or so clones listed, over 80% are singletons. The sample belongs to a study of T cell changes during pregnancy in multiple sclerosis. This specimen consisted of peripheral blood, obtained after pregnancy. The sequence was collected from a female donor with multiple sclerosis, enrolled in a pregnancy study. The chain employs TRBV28 and TRBJ1-1; D is ambiguous. CDR3 coding DNA: TGTGCCAGCAGTCCACCCCCGACGGTGACTCATAGGAACACTGAAGCTTTCTTT. This gives the protein CASSPPPTVTHRNTEAFF.